The clone carrying this TCR beta chain was counted between two and nine times. Its specificity is unknown. The data were obtained in a study of CD8+ T cells in alopecia areata. The authors extracted RNA and reverse transcribed it into cDNA as the sequencing template. Sequencing was performed with immunoSEQ multiplex PCR; in TCRdb, only in-frame clones are kept and a portion is missing. Among 60,000 to 90,000 clones listed, around 66% were seen once. Study-wide findings and caveats: Under tofacitinib, fewer expanded CD8+ clones appeared among the top 100 scalp clones. Amid tofacitinib therapy, many expanded lesional clones stayed present in scalp and blood. Among patients, TCR sharing was less clear than in mice, a difference possibly due in part to HLA diversity in the patient population.

CDR1 is SGHDN and CDR2 is FVKESK in the germline V gene. This CDR3 spans 17 amino acids. V was clipped by 0 bases and J by 2 bases; unmatched bases: 8. Treatment given: oral pan-JAK inhibitor, 5-10 mg twice daily. V is TRBV14 and J is TRBJ2-3; 7 bases line up with TRBD2. The sequences come from CD8+ T cells sorted from blood, collected at week 24, from a patient treated with tofacitinib. The origin of this receptor is a human donor with alopecia areata. The DNA of the CDR3 is TGTGCCAGCAGCCAAGATAGTAGCGGGCTTTCCACAGATACGCAGTATTTT. It codes for CASSQDSSGLSTDTQYF.